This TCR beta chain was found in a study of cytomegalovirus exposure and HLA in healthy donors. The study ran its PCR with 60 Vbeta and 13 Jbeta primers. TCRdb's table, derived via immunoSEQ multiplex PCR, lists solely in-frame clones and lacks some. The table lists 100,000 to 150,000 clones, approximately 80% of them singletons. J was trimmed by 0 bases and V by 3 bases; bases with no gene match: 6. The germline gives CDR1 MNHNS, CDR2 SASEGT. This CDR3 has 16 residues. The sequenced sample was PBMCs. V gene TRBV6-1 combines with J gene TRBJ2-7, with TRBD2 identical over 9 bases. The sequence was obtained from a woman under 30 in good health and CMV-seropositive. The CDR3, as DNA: TGTGCCAGCAGTGAGGTAGCGGGGGCCGTCTCCTACGAGCAGTACTTC. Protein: CASSEVAGAVSYEQYF.